The clone carrying this TCR beta chain was found once. The sample originates from a study of shared clonotypes between healthy human individuals. The study ran the assay at deep level. Clones were read by immunoSEQ multiplex PCR, and TCRdb kept only the in-frame ones, dropping some. The repertoire consists of roughly 2,500,000 clones, with 93% occurring once and the leading ten covering about 0.34%. CD4+ cells were split into CD45RA+ naive and CD45RA-negative memory subsets. CDR1 is LNHDA and CDR2 is SQIVND in the germline V gene (reference sequence). The CDR3 has 17 residues. V trimming: 3 bases; J trimming: 1 base; junction bases outside the gene matches: 5.

The rearrangement links TRBV19 to TRBJ2-6; 8 nucleotides align to TRBD1. The receptor was isolated from a man between 18 and 35 years old in good health. Some clones in this sample may be carry-over from other donors' samples. Material: naive CD4+ T cells from PBMCs. Subset reported: CD45RA+ positively selected. The CDR3 coding sequence is TGTGCCAGTAGTATGAGGCAGGGGGCGTCTGGGGCCAACGTCCTGACTTTC. Protein: CASSMRQGASGANVLTF.